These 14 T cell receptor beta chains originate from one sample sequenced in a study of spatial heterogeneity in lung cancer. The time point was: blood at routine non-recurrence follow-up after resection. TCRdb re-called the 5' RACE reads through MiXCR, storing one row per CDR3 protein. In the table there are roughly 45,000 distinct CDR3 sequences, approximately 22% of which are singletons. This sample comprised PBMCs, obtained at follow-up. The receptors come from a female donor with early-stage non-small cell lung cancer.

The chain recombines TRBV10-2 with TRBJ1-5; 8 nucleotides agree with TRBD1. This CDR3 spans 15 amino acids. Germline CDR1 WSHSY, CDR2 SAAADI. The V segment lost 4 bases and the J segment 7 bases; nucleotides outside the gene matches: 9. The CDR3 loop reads CASSGGQGAGQPQHF. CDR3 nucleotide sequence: TGCGCCAGCAGTGGAGGGCAGGGGGCAGGGCAGCCCCAGCATTTT.

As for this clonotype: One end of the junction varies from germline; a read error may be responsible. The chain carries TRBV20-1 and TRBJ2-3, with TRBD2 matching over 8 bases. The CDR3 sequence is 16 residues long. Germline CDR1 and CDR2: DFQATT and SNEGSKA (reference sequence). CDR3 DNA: TGCAGTGCTAGTTTTTTCTCGGGAGCGGGAGCCGATACGCAGTGTTTT. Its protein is CSASFFSGAGADTQCF.

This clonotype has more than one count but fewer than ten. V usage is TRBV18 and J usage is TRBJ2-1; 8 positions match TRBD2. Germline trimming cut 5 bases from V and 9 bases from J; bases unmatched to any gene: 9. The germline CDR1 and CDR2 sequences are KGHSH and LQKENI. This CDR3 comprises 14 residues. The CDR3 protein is CASSSNGGDGEQFF. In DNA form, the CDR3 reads TGTGCCAGCTCATCAAACGGGGGGGACGGTGAGCAGTTCTTC.

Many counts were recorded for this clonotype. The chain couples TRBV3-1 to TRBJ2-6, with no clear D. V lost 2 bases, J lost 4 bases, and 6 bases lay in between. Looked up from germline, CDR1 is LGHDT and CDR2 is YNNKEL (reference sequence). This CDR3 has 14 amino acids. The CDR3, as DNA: TGTGCCAGCAGCCAAAGACCCGGGGCCAACGTCCTGACTTTC. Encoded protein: CASSQRPGANVLTF.

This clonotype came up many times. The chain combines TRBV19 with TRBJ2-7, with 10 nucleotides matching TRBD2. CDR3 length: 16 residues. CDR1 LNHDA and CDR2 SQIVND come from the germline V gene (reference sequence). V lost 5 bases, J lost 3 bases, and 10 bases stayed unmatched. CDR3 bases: TGTGCCAGTAGTCCTAGCGGGAGCCTAAGCGGCTACGAGCAGTACTTC. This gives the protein CASSPSGSLSGYEQYF.

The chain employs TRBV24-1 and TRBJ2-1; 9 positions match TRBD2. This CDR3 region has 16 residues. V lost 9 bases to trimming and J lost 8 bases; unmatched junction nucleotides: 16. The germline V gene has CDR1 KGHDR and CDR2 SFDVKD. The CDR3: CATRPGRAGGRDEQFF. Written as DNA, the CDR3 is TGTGCCACCCGCCCGGGGCGAGCGGGAGGTCGTGATGAGCAGTTCTTC.

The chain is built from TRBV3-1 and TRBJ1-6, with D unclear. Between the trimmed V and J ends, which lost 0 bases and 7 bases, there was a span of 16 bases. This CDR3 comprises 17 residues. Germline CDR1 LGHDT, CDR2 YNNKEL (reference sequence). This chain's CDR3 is CASSQDTGRSGNSPLHF. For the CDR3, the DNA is TGTGCCAGCAGCCAAGATACCGGGAGGAGTGGGAATTCACCCCTCCACTTT.

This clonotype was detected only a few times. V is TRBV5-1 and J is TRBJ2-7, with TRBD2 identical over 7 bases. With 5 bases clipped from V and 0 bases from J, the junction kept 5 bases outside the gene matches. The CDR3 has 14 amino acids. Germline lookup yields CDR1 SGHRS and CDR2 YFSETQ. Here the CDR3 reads CASSELASSYEQYF. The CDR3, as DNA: TGCGCCAGCAGTGAACTAGCGAGCTCCTACGAGCAGTACTTC.

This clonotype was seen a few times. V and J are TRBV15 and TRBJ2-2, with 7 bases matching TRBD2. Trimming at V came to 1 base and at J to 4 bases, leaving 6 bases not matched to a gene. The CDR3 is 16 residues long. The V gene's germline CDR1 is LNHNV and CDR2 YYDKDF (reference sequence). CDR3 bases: TGTGCCACCAGCAGAGGGGGGAGGGCCTTCACCGGGGAGCTGTTTTTT. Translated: CATSRGGRAFTGELFF.

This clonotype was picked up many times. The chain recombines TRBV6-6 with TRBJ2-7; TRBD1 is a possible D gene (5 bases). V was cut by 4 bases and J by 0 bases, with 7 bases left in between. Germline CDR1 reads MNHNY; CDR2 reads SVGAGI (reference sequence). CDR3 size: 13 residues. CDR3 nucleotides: TGTGCCAGCAGTTCAGGGAACTCCTACGAGCAGTACGTC. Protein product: CASSSGNSYEQYV.

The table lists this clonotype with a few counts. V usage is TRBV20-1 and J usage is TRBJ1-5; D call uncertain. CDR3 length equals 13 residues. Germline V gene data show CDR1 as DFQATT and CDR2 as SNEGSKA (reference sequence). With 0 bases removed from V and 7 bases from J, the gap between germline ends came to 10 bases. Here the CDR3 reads CSARDSSWQPQHF. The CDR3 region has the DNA TGCAGTGCTAGAGACTCGTCCTGGCAGCCCCAGCATTTT.

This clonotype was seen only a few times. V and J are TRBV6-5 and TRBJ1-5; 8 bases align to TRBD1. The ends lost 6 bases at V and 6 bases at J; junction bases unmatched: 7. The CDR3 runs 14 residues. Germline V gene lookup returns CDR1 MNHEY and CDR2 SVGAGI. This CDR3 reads CASSDRGETQPQHF. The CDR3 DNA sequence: TGTGCCAGCAGCGACAGGGGCGAGACTCAGCCCCAGCATTTT.

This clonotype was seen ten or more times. The CDR3 spells CASSLDGDFGANVLTF. CDR3 nucleotides: TGCGCCAGCAGCTTGGACGGGGATTTTGGGGCCAACGTCCTGACTTTC. The chain joins TRBV5-1 to TRBJ2-6; D is possibly TRBD2 (5 bases). Trimming shortened V by 0 bases and J by 3 bases, and 10 bases separated the two germline ends. This CDR3 spans 16 amino acids. Germline values: CDR1 SGHRS, CDR2 YFSETQ.

CDR3 in amino acids: CSVALDNYEQYF. For the CDR3, the DNA is TGCAGCGTTGCCTTGGACAACTACGAGCAGTACTTC. The chain recombines TRBV29-1 with TRBJ2-7, with D maybe TRBD1 (5 bases). Germline CDR1 is SQVTM and CDR2 is ANQGSEA. Trimming removed 4 bases at V and 3 bases at J, with 10 bases between. The CDR3 covers 12 residues.